Listed below are T cell receptor beta chains from one sample, sequenced in a study of cytomegalovirus exposure and HLA in healthy donors. Method: immunoSEQ multiplex PCR; TCRdb's copy keeps in-frame clones and lacks some. The sample lists about 130,000 clones, roughly 72% occurring once. Sequenced material: PBMCs. The source of these receptors is a woman aged 50 to 60 in good health and CMV-seronegative. Each CDR3 is given with its conserved first and last residue. A D gene is named only where the DNA matches it firmly. Clone sizes are given selectively: once, few, many, or a class where the clone is expanded.

>TRBJ2-7|TRBD1|TRBV5-1|-
TGCGCCAGCAGCTCGGGGGGACAGGGTGGAGAGCAGTACTTC
CASSSGGQGGEQYF
>TRBJ2-1|-|TRBV6-1|-
TGTGCCAGCATTCGTGGGAGCTCCTACAATGAGCAGTTCTTC
CASIRGSSYNEQFF
>TRBJ2-5|TRBD2|TRBV28|-
TGTGCCAGCAGTGGACTAGCGGGGGGAAGGGGGACCCAGTACTTC
CASSGLAGGRGTQYF
>TRBJ1-1|-|TRBV29-1|few
TGCAGCGTACTGGGGACCGGGGGGACTGAAGCTTTCTTT
CSVLGTGGTEAFF
>TRBJ1-4|-|TRBV5-8|-
TGTGCCAGCAGCTTGGGGAGGTTAACGGAGGGTGAAAAACTGTTTTTT
CASSLGRLTEGEKLFF
>TRBJ2-5|TRBD2|TRBV19|once
TGTGCCAGTAGTATAGGGGGTAGCGGGAAAGGAGAGACCCAGTACTTC
CASSIGGSGKGETQYF
>TRBJ2-3|-|TRBV5-1|few
TGCGCCAGCAGAGGGGGATTAGGCACAGATACGCAGTATTTT
CASRGGLGTDTQYF
>TRBJ2-1|TRBD2|TRBV7-2|-
TGTGCCAGCAGCTTAGGGGGCGGGAGGGCCTCCTACAATGAGCAGTTCTTC
CASSLGGGRASYNEQFF
>TRBJ2-3|TRBD2|TRBV5-1|-
TGCGCCAGCAGCTTGCAGGCGGGAGGGGTGGCAGATACGCAGTATTTT
CASSLQAGGVADTQYF
>TRBJ1-2|-|TRBV30|once
TGTGCCTGGAGTGGAGGGGGGGATGGCTACCCCTTC
CAWSGGGDGYPF
>TRBJ2-7|TRBD2|TRBV7-3|-
TGTGCCAGCAGCCTCGGGACTAGCGGGAGCCGCGAGCAGTACTTC
CASSLGTSGSREQYF
>TRBJ2-5|TRBD2|TRBV4-2|-
TGTGCCAGCAGCCAAGATGGGGGACTAGTGGATGAAGAGACCCAGTACTTC
CASSQDGGLVDEETQYF
>TRBJ2-7|TRBD1|TRBV27|-
TGTGCCAGCAGCAGGGGACAGGGGGCACTCTACGAGCAGTACTTC
CASSRGQGALYEQYF
>TRBJ2-2|-|TRBV5-6|-
TGTGCCAGCACCGAGCTTGGAGGGATTTCCACCGGGGGGCTGTTTTTT
CASTELGGISTGGLFF
>TRBJ1-2|TRBD1|TRBV19|once
TGTGCCAGTGTCGACAGGGTCAACTATGGCTACACCTTC
CASVDRVNYGYTF
>TRBJ2-2|TRBD1|TRBV2|-
TGTGCCAGCAGACATTGGACAGGGTCGAACACCGGGGAGCTGTTTTTT
CASRHWTGSNTGELFF
>TRBJ2-1|-|TRBV7-3|-
TGTGCCAGCAGCTTAGGACAGTTCAATGAGCAGTTCTTC
CASSLGQFNEQFF
>TRBJ2-1|-|TRBV7-9|few
TGTGCCAGCAGCTTAAGGCAGGGGATCGGCAATGAGCAGTTCTTC
CASSLRQGIGNEQFF
>TRBJ2-3|TRBD2|TRBV5-1|-
TGCGCCAGCAGCGCCTCCGGGACTAGAGCAGATACGCAGTATTTT
CASSASGTRADTQYF